This passage covers 29 T cell receptor beta chains from one sample sequenced in a study of identical twins listed by TCRdb under 2016. Library preparation was by 5' RACE. Sequenced using an Illumina HiSeq 2000. The raw public reads went through TCRdb reprocessing: fastp at Q25, MiXCR clone calling, in-frame beta chains kept. Identical CDR3 protein sequences are pooled into one entry, listed with their most common genes and DNA. The sample profile shows 200,000 to 300,000 distinct CDR3 sequences; over 9.5% of them were found once. 10% of the sample rests with the top ten. Sequenced input: memory T cells sorted from blood. The intended sense of this specimen's cell subset or site label: CD45RO+ enriched T cells. These receptors all come from a man aged 45 to 65 in good health.

This chain joins TRBV3-1 and TRBJ2-1; TRBD2 aligns across 7 bases. V lost 2 bases, J lost 6 bases, and 10 bases stayed unmatched. CDR3 length: 16 residues. CDR1 is LGHDT and CDR2 is YNNKEL in the germline V gene (reference sequence). CDR3 residues: CASSQRSVGGVNEQFF. CDR3 nucleotide sequence: TGTGCCAGCAGCCAAAGGAGCGTGGGAGGGGTCAATGAGCAGTTCTTC.

This clonotype occurred a few times. V gene TRBV11-2 combines with J gene TRBJ2-3; 10 bases match TRBD2. CDR1 is SGHAT, CDR2 FQNNGV, per germline. The CDR3 is made up of 18 amino acids. The V and J ends lost 1 base and 1 base, in that order; junction bases with no gene match: 8. Here the CDR3 reads CASSLVSSGRAGTDTQYF. In nucleotides, the CDR3 is TGTGCCAGCAGCTTAGTTTCCAGCGGGAGGGCCGGCACAGATACGCAGTATTTT.

The chain couples TRBV6-1 to TRBJ2-3; D is perhaps TRBD1 (6 bases). CDR3 length equals 15 residues. V lost 5 bases, J lost 5 bases, and 17 bases lay in between. The germline CDR1 and CDR2 sequences are MNHNS and SASEGT. CDR3 nucleotide sequence: TGTGCCAGCAGTCCGCGTAGAGGGGGTGTAGATACGCAGTATTTT. Protein sequence: CASSPRRGGVDTQYF.

In this sample, this clonotype turned up many times. The V and J genes are TRBV10-3 and TRBJ2-5; maybe TRBD1 (6 bases). From germline, CDR1 is ENHRY and CDR2 SYGVKD. This CDR3 spans 14 amino acids. V shed 0 bases and J shed 4 bases, with 9 bases lying between them. CDR3 residues: CAISESGAVETQYF. DNA of the CDR3: TGTGCCATCAGTGAGTCGGGGGCAGTAGAGACCCAGTACTTC.

This clonotype has at least ten counts. The chain links TRBV5-1 to TRBJ2-1; D is possibly TRBD2 (5 bases). V gave up 0 bases and J gave up 10 bases, with 11 bases separating them. This CDR3 is 13 amino acids long. Germline loops: CDR1 SGHRS, CDR2 YFSETQ. The DNA for the CDR3 is TGCGCCAGCAGCTTGGTGTTCGGGAACGAGCAGTTCTTC. This encodes CASSLVFGNEQFF.

This clonotype was detected only a few times. A much more abundant neighbour one base away suggests this may be a read error. The V gene is TRBV12-3 or TRBV12-4, the J gene TRBJ1-6, with D perhaps TRBD1 (6 bases). V was clipped by 5 bases and J by 13 bases, with 15 bases between them. The CDR3 consists of 13 residues. CDR3 sequence (DNA): TGTGCCAGCAGTCCCCCAGGACAGCCTCCCCTCCACTTT. This gives the protein CASSPPGQPPLHF.

There are a few counts of this clonotype. The chain joins TRBV3-1 to TRBJ2-6; D gene uncertain. Germline CDR1 LGHDT, CDR2 YNNKEL (reference sequence). The CDR3 has 16 amino acids. Trimming took 1 base from V and 2 from J, leaving 9 bases between them. CDR3 sequence reads: CASSQAGSPGANVLTF. CDR3 sequence (DNA): TGTGCCAGCAGCCAAGCCGGTTCACCTGGGGCCAACGTCCTGACTTTC.

Ten or more counts support this clonotype. This chain links TRBV7-8 with TRBJ2-6; TRBD2 agrees at 7 bases. The CDR3 is 17 residues long. Trimming took 1 base from V and 2 from J; bases not matched to a gene: 5. CDR1 and CDR2 from the germline V gene are SGHVS and FQNEAQ. The CDR3 loop reads CASSLVGGVAGANVLTF. CDR3 nucleotide sequence: TGTGCCAGCAGCTTAGTGGGGGGGGTCGCTGGGGCCAACGTCCTGACTTTC.

This clonotype was found many times. CDR3 region: CASSYANTGELFF. The CDR3 DNA follows: TGTGCCAGCAGTTACGCGAACACCGGGGAGCTGTTTTTT. J is TRBJ2-2 and V is TRBV12-3 or TRBV12-4; D is ambiguous. The CDR3 consists of 13 residues. The germline V and J ends were trimmed by 4 bases and 0 bases, with 3 bases remaining between them.

The V call is TRBV19, the J call TRBJ1-6, with TRBD1 identical over 7 bases. Per the germline V gene, CDR1 is LNHDA and CDR2 is SQIVND (reference sequence). The CDR3 runs to 16 residues. J gave up 9 bases and V 5 bases, and 13 bases lay outside the gene matches. CDR3 protein: CASSPRSGTVGSPLHF. As DNA, the CDR3 is TGTGCCAGTAGTCCACGATCCGGGACAGTGGGTTCACCCCTCCACTTT.

This clonotype was found a few times. The chain recombines TRBV7-8 with TRBJ2-1; 9 nucleotides line up with TRBD2. CDR3 length equals 15 residues. V shed 7 bases and J 11 bases; nucleotides not matched to a gene: 15. Germline CDR1 is SGHVS and CDR2 is FQNEAQ. CDR3 DNA: TGTGCCAGCATCCAAACCCCTAGCGGGGACCGTAAGCAGTTCTTC. Residues: CASIQTPSGDRKQFF.

This clonotype occurred many times. V and J are TRBV5-1 and TRBJ2-1, with D uncertain. The CDR3 is 13 residues long. CDR1 SGHRS and CDR2 YFSETQ come from the germline V gene. V was cut by 5 bases and J by 8 bases, with 14 bases left in between. Here the CDR3 DNA reads TGCGCCAGCAGTTACGTAAGGAGCGATGAGCAGTTCTTC. It translates to CASSYVRSDEQFF.

This clonotype was counted at least ten times. The chain links TRBV5-1 to TRBJ2-3; either TRBD1 or TRBD2 may supply D (5 bases each). In germline, CDR1 is SGHRS, CDR2 YFSETQ. CDR3 length equals 13 residues. Trimming removed 7 bases at V and 6 bases at J, with 15 bases between. The CDR3 DNA reads TGCGCCAGCGGTTCTGCCGGGGCTGATACGCAGTATTTT. Amino acids: CASGSAGADTQYF.

With regard to this clonotype: The limits of the CDR3 on the DNA are not certain, so only TCRdb's listed CDR3 is given. V usage is TRBV6-5 and J usage is TRBJ2-2. The germline V gene encodes CDR1 MNHEY and CDR2 SVGAGI. The CDR3 is made up of 13 amino acids, end residues included. The CDR3 loop is CASSFGVGRSCFF.

The chain couples TRBV6-2 or TRBV6-3 to TRBJ2-1; D perhaps matches TRBD2 (5 bases). The germline gives CDR1 MNHEY, CDR2 SVGEGT. The CDR3 covers 18 residues. The V gene lost 6 bases and the J gene lost 0 bases, with 21 bases spanning the gap. The CDR3 DNA is TGTGCCAGCAGCCTCCGTTCTCGAGGGCCCAGCTCCTACAATGAGCAGTTCTTC. It encodes CASSLRSRGPSSYNEQFF.

The rearrangement uses TRBV5-1 and TRBJ2-1, with D perhaps TRBD2 (7 bases). Trimming pared 7 bases from V and 12 bases from J, leaving 23 bases between. CDR1 and CDR2 from the germline V gene are SGHRS and YFSETQ. This CDR3 contains 14 residues. The CDR3 DNA reads TGCGCCAGCGCGGAGGGGGGGAACAGACGTGGGCAGTTCTTC. This sequence encodes CASAEGGNRRGQFF. The whole variable domain, filled in from reference TRBV5-1 and TRBJ2-1, reads KAGVTQTPRYLIKTRGQQVTLSCSPISGHRSVSWYQQTPGQGLQFLFEYFSETQRNKGNFPGRFSGRQFSNSRSEMNVSTLELGDSALYLCASAEGGNRRGQFFGPGTRLTVL.

The genes are TRBV27 and TRBJ2-1; no clear D. Germline CDR1 MNHEY, CDR2 SMNVEV (reference sequence). There are 12 residues in the CDR3. Between the trimmed V and J ends, which lost 6 bases and 4 bases, there was a span of 7 bases. The CDR3 loop reads CASSAVYNEQFF. The CDR3 DNA sequence: TGTGCCAGCAGCGCGGTTTACAATGAGCAGTTCTTC.

V is TRBV2 and J is TRBJ1-2, with unresolved D. From germline, CDR1 is SNHLY and CDR2 FYNNEI. There are 13 residues in the CDR3. Deletions cut 1 base from V and 3 bases from J, with 6 bases between. The CDR3 region has the DNA TGTGCCAGCAGTGAAGGCAGATACTATGGCTACACCTTC. This encodes CASSEGRYYGYTF.

About this clonotype itself: A much larger clone is a single base away; this may be a read error. The V gene is TRBV7-8, the J gene TRBJ2-3; 7 nucleotides match TRBD2. V lost 3 bases, J lost 1 base, and 4 bases stayed unmatched. The CDR3 is 15 residues long. Germline V gives CDR1 SGHVS, CDR2 FQNEAQ. CDR3 in amino acids: CASSLGLWGTDTQYF. Written as DNA, the CDR3 is TGTGCCAGCAGCTTGGGACTATGGGGCACAGATACGCAGTATTTT. Variable domain in full (rest from reference TRBV7-8 and TRBJ2-3): GAGVSQSPRYKVAKRGQDVALRCDPISGHVSLFWYQQALGQGPEFLTYFQNEAQLDKSGLPSDRFFAERPEGSVSTLKIQRTQQEDSAVYLCASSLGLWGTDTQYFGPGTRLTVL.

A few counts support this clonotype. CDR3: CSAQTPSGGEQYF. CDR3 nucleotide sequence: TGCAGTGCTCAAACCCCTAGCGGAGGCGAGCAGTACTTC. The chain has TRBV20-1 and TRBJ2-7, with 7 bases aligning to TRBD2. V shed 5 bases and J 6 bases; nucleotides not matched to a gene: 10. The length of the CDR3 is 13 residues. Germline V lookup: CDR1 DFQATT, CDR2 SNEGSKA (reference sequence).

In its sample, this clonotype was seen many times. Germline is not matched at one junction end, which may reflect a read error. The chain carries TRBV20-1 and TRBJ1-2, with D tentatively TRBD1 (5 bases). The CDR3 has 12 residues. The germline V gene encodes CDR1 DFQATT and CDR2 SNEGSKA (reference sequence). CDR3: CSYGDRIDGYTF. CDR3 DNA sequence: TGTTCCTACGGGGACCGCATTGATGGCTACACCTTC.

This clonotype was counted only a few times. This CDR3 is CASSNFGTGYEQYF. Written as DNA, the CDR3 is TGTGCCAGCAGCAACTTCGGGACAGGTTACGAGCAGTACTTC. This rearrangement joins TRBV7-2 to TRBJ2-7, with 8 bases matching TRBD1. The germline V gene encodes CDR1 SGHTA and CDR2 FQGNSA. V trimming: 5 bases; J trimming: 4 bases; junction bases outside the gene matches: 7. The CDR3 contains 14 residues.

The rearrangement joins TRBV20-1 to TRBJ2-7, with 8 positions matching TRBD1. J lost 3 bases, V lost 2 bases, and 9 bases had no gene match. The CDR3 covers 15 residues. Germline CDR1 is DFQATT and CDR2 is SNEGSKA (reference sequence). The CDR3 region has the DNA TGCAGTGCTAGAACTACAGGGGGAGGCTACTACGAGCAGTACTTC. It specifies CSARTTGGGYYEQYF.

This chain uses TRBV9 with TRBJ2-3; 12 bases agree with TRBD2. The CDR3 extends over 15 amino acids. The junction had 6 bases not matched to a gene; V was cut back by 4 bases and J by 6 bases. Germline CDR1 reads SGDLS; CDR2 reads YYNGEE. CDR3: CASSPKTSGSDTQYF. In DNA, the CDR3 is TGTGCCAGCAGCCCAAAGACTAGCGGGAGCGATACGCAGTATTTT.

The table lists this clonotype with many counts. J is TRBJ2-2 and V is TRBV27; D gene unclear. This CDR3 region has 12 residues. Germline values: CDR1 MNHEY, CDR2 SMNVEV (reference sequence). V dropped 10 bases and J dropped 6 bases, with 12 bases sitting between them. CDR3 residues: CAMMTGAGELFF. For the CDR3, the DNA is TGTGCCATGATGACCGGCGCCGGGGAGCTGTTTTTT.

This clonotype was detected a few times. The chain joins TRBV6-6 to TRBJ2-2, with D unresolved. Germline CDR1 and CDR2: MNHNY and SVGAGI (reference sequence). This CDR3 has 12 amino acids. V was cut by 4 bases and J by 6 bases, with 6 bases left in between. In DNA, the CDR3 is TGTGCCAGCAGTTCAATGCCCGGGGAGCTGTTTTTT. Residues: CASSSMPGELFF.

The chain recombines TRBV19 with TRBJ2-5; D is undetermined. Germline V CDR1 and CDR2: LNHDA, SQIVND (reference sequence). The CDR3 is 13 amino acids. The V and J ends lost 1 base and 2 bases respectively, with 5 bases between them. The CDR3 sequence: CASSIVAQETQYF. For the CDR3, the DNA is TGTGCCAGTAGTATAGTCGCGCAAGAGACCCAGTACTTC.

The table lists this clonotype with many counts. The V and J genes are TRBV12-3 or TRBV12-4 and TRBJ2-7; D may be TRBD1 or TRBD2 (6 bases each). V lost 6 bases and J 5 bases, leaving 14 bases between the germline ends. This CDR3 comprises 13 residues. CDR3 in DNA: TGTGCCAGCAGCTGGGGGGCGGTTAACGAGCAGTACTTC. It translates to CASSWGAVNEQYF.

The J gene is TRBJ2-3, the V gene TRBV10-3; TRBD1 matches at 8 bases. Germline CDR1 and CDR2: ENHRY and SYGVKD. The CDR3 contains 15 residues. V dropped 5 bases and J dropped 0; count of bases not matched to a gene: 4. The CDR3 DNA follows: TGTGCCATCAGTAAGGACAGGGCGAGCACAGATACGCAGTATTTT. This codes for CAISKDRASTDTQYF.